This T cell receptor beta chain stems from a study of blood T cell repertoires in COVID-19. Turning to the study itself: Specimens from acute and convalescent COVID-19 originated in the United States, Italy and Spain.

Germline V CDR1 and CDR2: SGHNT, YYREEE (reference sequence). Trimming stripped 2 bases from V and 2 bases from J, with 11 bases between. This CDR3 spans 14 amino acids. Original methodology: Amplification from reference gene primers served as the basis for estimated nucleated cell counts. Here immunoSEQ multiplex PCR was the method, and the copy in TCRdb shows in-frame clones only, minus some. V and J calls and clone size follow that table, whereas D and trimming were derived from the DNA. In the table there are hundreds of thousands of clones, over 75% of which are singletons. A note on this clone: Within the sample, other DNA sequences also encode this same CDR3.

The sample comprised peripheral blood. J is TRBJ2-7 and V is TRBV5-4; D is perhaps TRBD2 (6 bases). The clonotype originates from a woman aged 25 to 39 with acute or convalescent COVID-19. CDR3 nucleotide sequence: TGTGCCAGCAGCTTACCCGGAGGGCCCTACGAGCAGTACTTC. Translating it yields CASSLPGGPYEQYF.